The present entry profiles one T cell receptor (beta chain) with its context. Given a much more abundant clone one base away, this may be a read error. Other DNA sequences in this specimen translate into the identical CDR3. The CDR3 totals 17 residues. Germline CDR1 PRHDT, CDR2 FYEKMQ (reference sequence). The V and J ends lost 5 bases and 0 bases respectively, with 17 bases between them. Per the original data handling: Amplifying reference gene primers gave estimates of nucleated cell counts. Some clones are missing from TCRdb's copy, which holds only in-frame ones; the method was immunoSEQ multiplex PCR. D and trimming were read from the DNA, whereas the V and J calls and clone size are those reported in that table. The sample shows about 480,000 clones, approximately 90% of them seen only once. This specimen belongs to a study of blood T cell repertoires in COVID-19. For the study at large: The cDNA or gDNA used as material had been derived from T cells, B-cell-depleted T cells, or PBMCs.

The recovered donors of Cohort 3 showed two negative PCRs, clearance, or symptom resolution. The chain is built from TRBV13 and TRBJ1-3; perhaps TRBD1 as D (6 bases). This sequence originates from a woman in her forties who had recovered from COVID-19. Sequencing was done on a sample of PBMCs or T cells enriched from blood (not recorded which). CDR3 nucleotide sequence: TGTGCCAGCAGCCGCCCCTGGGACACTAACTCTGGAAACACCATATATTTT. Its protein product is CASSRPWDTNSGNTIYF.